This T cell receptor beta chain was captured in a study of response to subunit inactivated influenza vaccine. Study observations and caveats: The authors put forward the suggestion that each seasonal influenza vaccination may bring in only a limited number of new T cells.

TCRdb redid the calling of the RT-PCR reads with MiXCR, one entry per CDR3 protein. The data contain under 200,000 distinct CDR3 sequences, around 10% of them singletons. This clonotype was counted at least ten times. Its specificity is not known. This CDR3 contains 12 residues. The V end lost 4 bases, the J end lost 6 bases, and 10 bases lay between the germline ends. Germline CDR1 and CDR2: SGHKS and YYEKEE (reference sequence). The sample was CD8+ T cells sorted from PBMCs, taken 23 months after vaccination. The rearrangement joins TRBV5-5 to TRBJ1-1; no definite D call. This receptor was taken from a man in his fifties or sixties who received an inactivated influenza vaccine. This CDR3 is CASSPGLAEAFF. For the CDR3, the DNA is TGTGCCAGCAGCCCTGGCTTGGCTGAAGCTTTCTTT.